The 10 T cell receptor beta chains in this list originate from one sample, sequenced in a study of blood T cell repertoires in COVID-19. Assay: immunoSEQ multiplex PCR; the TCRdb copy retains only in-frame clones and omits some. Of about 44,000 clones listed, roughly 87% are singletons. The source material was peripheral blood. The receptors were sampled from a woman of 80 years or more in a cohort sampled during active or convalescent COVID-19.

This clone occurred once. J is TRBJ2-5 and V is TRBV27, with 7 nucleotides matching TRBD1. The CDR3 covers 17 residues. Germline lookup yields CDR1 MNHEY and CDR2 SMNVEV (reference sequence). The J segment lost 3 bases and the V segment lost 0 bases, leaving 10 bases of the junction unmatched. This chain's CDR3 is CASSLSPGGLFEETQYF. CDR3 nucleotides: TGTGCCAGCAGTTTATCCCCAGGGGGTCTGTTCGAAGAGACCCAGTACTTC.

The table lists this clone with a count of one. This rearrangement joins TRBV6-5 to TRBJ1-1, with TRBD1 matching 10 bases. In germline, CDR1 is MNHEY, CDR2 SVGAGI. The ends lost 6 bases at V and 10 bases at J; junction bases unmatched: 5. The CDR3 loop spans 12 amino acids. The CDR3 nucleotides read TGTGCCAGCAGAAGGACAGGGGGTCCAGCTTTCTTT. Translation gives CASRRTGGPAFF.

The chain is built from TRBV11-2 and TRBJ1-3, with D perhaps matching TRBD1 (5 bases). Germline V lookup: CDR1 SGHAT, CDR2 FQNNGV. This CDR3 region has 15 residues. Trimming cost V 5 bases and J 4 bases, with 15 bases left between them. The CDR3 DNA sequence: TGTGCCAGCAGCCCAGGGCAGGGAAAAGGAAACACCATATATTTT. It codes for CASSPGQGKGNTIYF.

The chain couples TRBV11-2 to TRBJ2-1, with D possibly matching TRBD2 (5 bases). V lost 5 bases and J lost 4, with 12 bases in between. The CDR3 consists of 14 residues. Germline CDR1 reads SGHAT; CDR2 reads FQNNGV. CDR3 coding DNA: TGTGCCAGCAGCATGGACTGGGCATACAATGAGCAGTTCTTC. Encoded protein: CASSMDWAYNEQFF.

The J gene is TRBJ1-5, the V gene TRBV13; D call uncertain. Trimming took 5 bases from V and 2 from J, leaving 4 bases between them. This CDR3 has 12 residues. Germline CDR1 PRHDT, CDR2 FYEKMQ (reference sequence). The CDR3, as DNA: TGTGCCAGCAGCGAGCGCAATCAGCCCCAGCATTTT. Its protein is CASSERNQPQHF.

The chain carries TRBV5-5 and TRBJ2-3, with D perhaps TRBD2 (5 bases). CDR1 and CDR2 from the germline V gene are SGHKS and YYEKEE (reference sequence). CDR3 length: 15 residues. V gave up 1 base and J gave up 2 bases, with 11 bases separating them. The CDR3 region is CASSLPGITTDTQYF. The CDR3, as DNA: TGTGCCAGCAGCTTGCCCGGGATAACCACAGATACGCAGTATTTT. Full variable domain (remainder filled in from reference TRBV5-5 and TRBJ2-3): DAGVTQSPTHLIKTRGQQVTLRCSPISGHKSVSWYQQVLGQGPQFIFQYYEKEERGRGNFPDRFSARQFPNYSSELNVNALLLGDSALYLCASSLPGITTDTQYFGPGTRLTVL.

This chain links TRBV28 with TRBJ1-2; tentative D call: TRBD1 (6 bases). The V gene lost 5 bases and the J gene lost 10 bases, with 17 bases spanning the gap. Per germline, CDR1 MDHEN and CDR2 SYDVKM. The CDR3 length is 13 residues. The CDR3 DNA follows: TGTGCCAGCAGTCCCCGACAGGTATCGGACTACACCTTC. Residues: CASSPRQVSDYTF.

V gene TRBV7-2 combines with J gene TRBJ2-7; 11 bases are shared with TRBD2. The CDR3 runs 15 residues. The germline gives CDR1 SGHTA, CDR2 FQGNSA. V gave up 2 bases and J gave up 1 base; unmatched junction bases: 1. CDR3 in amino acids: CASSLLAGGSYEQYF. The CDR3 DNA sequence: TGTGCCAGCAGCTTACTAGCGGGGGGTTCCTACGAGCAGTACTTC.

This clone was detected only a few times. The chain recombines TRBV11-2 with TRBJ1-5; 8 bases are a match to TRBD1. The CDR3 runs to 15 residues. Unmatched junction bases numbered 7, after V lost 5 bases and J lost 4 bases. Germline CDR1 SGHAT, CDR2 FQNNGV. For the CDR3, the DNA is TGTGCCAGCAGCCCCCCCCACAGGGGGAATCAGCCCCAGCATTTT. As protein: CASSPPHRGNQPQHF.

CDR3 sequence reads: CASTPLTSGSYEQYF. DNA for the CDR3: TGTGCCAGCACCCCACTGACTAGCGGATCCTACGAGCAGTACTTC. The J gene is TRBJ2-7, the V gene TRBV6-1; 9 nucleotides agree with TRBD2. The V gene's germline CDR1 is MNHNS and CDR2 SASEGT. The CDR3 contains 15 residues. Trimming at V came to 7 bases and at J to 1 base, leaving 8 bases not matched to a gene.